The rows below give T cell receptor beta chains drawn from one sample of a study of blood T cell repertoires in COVID-19. Libraries were prepared by immunoSEQ multiplex PCR; TCRdb keeps only in-frame clonotypes and omits some of them. The data show some 260,000 clones, 88% seen once. The material sequenced was peripheral blood. The receptor set was obtained from a woman aged 35 to 49 who had recovered from COVID-19. Both conserved end residues are part of each CDR3. D genes are given only for firm matches. Clone size, where shown, is once, few, many, or a class for clones that have expanded.

j_call: TRBJ1-2
v_call: TRBV7-2
clone_size: .
d_call: TRBD1
cdr3_nt: TGTGCCAGCAGCCCCACAGGGGGGCGTCAGAACTATGGCTACACCTTC
cdr3_aa: CASSPTGGRQNYGYTF

j_call: TRBJ1-5
v_call: TRBV7-8
clone_size: few
d_call: TRBD1
cdr3_nt: TGTGCCAGCAGTTTCAATGACAGGGGACCTAATCAGCCCCAGCATTTT
cdr3_aa: CASSFNDRGPNQPQHF

j_call: TRBJ2-7
v_call: TRBV9
clone_size: .
d_call: TRBD1
cdr3_nt: TGTGCCAGCAGCCCGGGACAGGCCGCCTACGAGCAGTACTTC
cdr3_aa: CASSPGQAAYEQYF

j_call: TRBJ1-5
v_call: TRBV4-3
clone_size: .
d_call: TRBD1
cdr3_nt: TGCGCCAGCAGCGTCGACAGGGGTCAGCCCCAGCATTTT
cdr3_aa: CASSVDRGQPQHF

j_call: TRBJ1-5
v_call: TRBV19
clone_size: .
d_call: TRBD1
cdr3_nt: TGTGCCAGCCGAACGGGACAGGGGAGATATCAGCCCCAGCATTTT
cdr3_aa: CASRTGQGRYQPQHF

j_call: TRBJ1-2
v_call: TRBV18
clone_size: .
d_call: TRBD1
cdr3_nt: TGTGCCAGCTCACCAGGAGGGACAGCGCTTGGCTACACCTTC
cdr3_aa: CASSPGGTALGYTF

j_call: TRBJ2-1
v_call: TRBV6-5
clone_size: .
d_call: .
cdr3_nt: TGTGCCAGCACCCCAACCGGGACACCCTACAATGAGCAGTTCTTC
cdr3_aa: CASTPTGTPYNEQFF

j_call: TRBJ2-1
v_call: TRBV5-6
clone_size: .
d_call: .
cdr3_nt: TGTGCCAGCAGCGTCCCGGGGTACAATGAGCAGTTCTTC
cdr3_aa: CASSVPGYNEQFF

j_call: TRBJ1-1
v_call: TRBV6-5
clone_size: .
d_call: TRBD1
cdr3_nt: TGTGCCAGCAGTTCCCATCAGGGGGGAAGCACTGAAGCTTTCTTT
cdr3_aa: CASSSHQGGSTEAFF

j_call: TRBJ1-5
v_call: TRBV7-2
clone_size: .
d_call: TRBD1
cdr3_nt: TGTGCCAGCAGCCCAGACAGGGATAGCAATCAGCCCCAGCATTTT
cdr3_aa: CASSPDRDSNQPQHF

j_call: TRBJ2-1
v_call: TRBV6-5
clone_size: .
d_call: TRBD2
cdr3_nt: TGTCCCACCAGTTACTCGGGGGGGGCCGGGGGCAATGAGCAGTTCTTC
cdr3_aa: CPTSYSGGAGGNEQFF

j_call: TRBJ1-2
v_call: TRBV24-1
clone_size: .
d_call: TRBD1
cdr3_nt: TGTGCCACCAGTGATCCGACAGGGACTAACTATGGCTACACCTTC
cdr3_aa: CATSDPTGTNYGYTF

j_call: TRBJ2-5
v_call: TRBV5-1
clone_size: .
d_call: TRBD1
cdr3_nt: TGCGCCAGCGGCAACAGGGGGACCCAAGAGACCCAGTACTTC
cdr3_aa: CASGNRGTQETQYF

j_call: TRBJ2-1
v_call: TRBV29-1
clone_size: .
d_call: TRBD2
cdr3_nt: TGCAGCGTCCGACTAGCGGGAGGGCCTGGGGAGCAGTTCTTC
cdr3_aa: CSVRLAGGPGEQFF

j_call: TRBJ2-3
v_call: TRBV19
clone_size: .
d_call: TRBD2
cdr3_nt: TGTGCCAGTAGTATAGCGGCTAGCGGGAGAGGGACAGATACGCAGTATTTT
cdr3_aa: CASSIAASGRGTDTQYF

j_call: TRBJ1-5
v_call: TRBV6-2/TRBV6-3
clone_size: .
d_call: .
cdr3_nt: TGTGCCAGCAGTTACGAGGGGAGGGGATCCCAGCCCCAGCATTTT
cdr3_aa: CASSYEGRGSQPQHF

j_call: TRBJ1-3
v_call: TRBV6-5
clone_size: .
d_call: .
cdr3_nt: TGTGCCAGCAGGCTAGGGGCCTACTCTGGAAACACCATATATTTT
cdr3_aa: CASRLGAYSGNTIYF

j_call: TRBJ1-2
v_call: TRBV27
clone_size: .
d_call: .
cdr3_nt: TGTGCCAGCAGTTTAGGCAGTAACTATGGCTACACCTTC
cdr3_aa: CASSLGSNYGYTF

j_call: TRBJ2-1
v_call: TRBV19
clone_size: once
d_call: TRBD2
cdr3_nt: TGTGCCACAGGTAGCGGGAGGGGCAATGAGCAGTTCTTC
cdr3_aa: CATGSGRGNEQFF

j_call: TRBJ2-1
v_call: TRBV10-3
clone_size: .
d_call: TRBD2
cdr3_nt: TGTGCCATCAGTGCCACTAGCGGGAGGAACTCCTACAATGAGCAGTTCTTC
cdr3_aa: CAISATSGRNSYNEQFF

j_call: TRBJ2-1
v_call: TRBV30
clone_size: .
d_call: TRBD2
cdr3_nt: TGTGCCTGGACCGCCGGGACTAGCCCCTCCAATGAGCAGTTCTTC
cdr3_aa: CAWTAGTSPSNEQFF

j_call: TRBJ2-7
v_call: TRBV4-3
clone_size: .
d_call: .
cdr3_nt: TGCGCCAGCAGCCCCCAGCTTTTTGGGGCGAGCTCCTACGAGCAGTACTTC
cdr3_aa: CASSPQLFGASSYEQYF

j_call: TRBJ2-3
v_call: TRBV6-2/TRBV6-3
clone_size: .
d_call: .
cdr3_nt: TGTGCCAGCAGTCGAGGCTGGTCCGGCGGGGATACGCAGTATTTT
cdr3_aa: CASSRGWSGGDTQYF

j_call: TRBJ1-6
v_call: TRBV10-3
clone_size: .
d_call: .
cdr3_nt: TGTGCCATCAGTGAGTCGTTGGGGGGTTCGGGTTCACCCCTCCACTTT
cdr3_aa: CAISESLGGSGSPLHF

j_call: TRBJ2-1
v_call: TRBV7-9
clone_size: .
d_call: TRBD1
cdr3_nt: TGTGCCAGCCTGGGTGGGACAGGGGATTTCTACAATGAGCAGTTCTTC
cdr3_aa: CASLGGTGDFYNEQFF

j_call: TRBJ2-3
v_call: TRBV7-2
clone_size: .
d_call: TRBD1
cdr3_nt: TGTGCCAGCAGCACCCGGACAGGGCTAGATACGCAGTATTTT
cdr3_aa: CASSTRTGLDTQYF

j_call: TRBJ1-1
v_call: TRBV5-8
clone_size: once
d_call: TRBD1
cdr3_nt: TGTGCCAGCAGCTCATGGACAGGGGGGAACACTGAAGCTTTCTTT
cdr3_aa: CASSSWTGGNTEAFF

j_call: TRBJ2-2
v_call: TRBV5-4
clone_size: few
d_call: TRBD2
cdr3_nt: TGTGCCAGCAGCTTGATGGGGGGACTAGCGGGAGCCGGGGAGCTGTTTTTT
cdr3_aa: CASSLMGGLAGAGELFF

j_call: TRBJ2-7
v_call: TRBV4-3
clone_size: .
d_call: TRBD1
cdr3_nt: TGCGCCAGCAGCCCAGGGGGCACGCGCGGCGAGCAGTACTTC
cdr3_aa: CASSPGGTRGEQYF